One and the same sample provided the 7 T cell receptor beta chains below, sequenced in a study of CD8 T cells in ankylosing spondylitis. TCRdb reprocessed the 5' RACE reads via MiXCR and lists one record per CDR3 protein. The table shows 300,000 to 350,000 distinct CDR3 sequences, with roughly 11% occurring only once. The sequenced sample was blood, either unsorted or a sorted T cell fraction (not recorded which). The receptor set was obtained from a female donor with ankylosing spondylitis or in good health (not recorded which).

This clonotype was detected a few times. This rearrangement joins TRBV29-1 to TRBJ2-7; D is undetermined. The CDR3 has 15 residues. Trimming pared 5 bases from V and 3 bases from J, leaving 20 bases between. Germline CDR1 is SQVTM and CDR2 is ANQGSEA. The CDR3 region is CSVIPPPIQNYEQYF. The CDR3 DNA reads TGCAGCGTTATACCACCTCCCATACAGAACTACGAGCAGTACTTC.

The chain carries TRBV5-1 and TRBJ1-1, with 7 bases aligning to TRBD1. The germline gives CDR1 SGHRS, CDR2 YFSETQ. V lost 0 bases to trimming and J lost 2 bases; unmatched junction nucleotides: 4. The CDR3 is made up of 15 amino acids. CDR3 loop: CASSLEGAENTEAFF. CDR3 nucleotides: TGCGCCAGCAGCTTGGAGGGGGCAGAAAACACTGAAGCTTTCTTT.

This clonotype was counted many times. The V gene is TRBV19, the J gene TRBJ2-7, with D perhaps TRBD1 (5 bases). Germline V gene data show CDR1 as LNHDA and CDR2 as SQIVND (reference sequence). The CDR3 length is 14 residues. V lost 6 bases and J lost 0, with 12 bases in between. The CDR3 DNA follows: TGTGCCAGTAGAAATTCAGGGAACTCCTACGAGCAGTACTTC. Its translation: CASRNSGNSYEQYF.

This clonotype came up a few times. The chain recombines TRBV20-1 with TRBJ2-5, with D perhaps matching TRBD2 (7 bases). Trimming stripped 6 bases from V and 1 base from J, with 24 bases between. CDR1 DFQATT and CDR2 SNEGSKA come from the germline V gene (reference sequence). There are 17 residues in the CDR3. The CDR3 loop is CSAHVLGAGDLQETQYF. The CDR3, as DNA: TGCAGTGCCCACGTGTTGGGGGCGGGAGACCTCCAAGAGACCCAGTACTTC.

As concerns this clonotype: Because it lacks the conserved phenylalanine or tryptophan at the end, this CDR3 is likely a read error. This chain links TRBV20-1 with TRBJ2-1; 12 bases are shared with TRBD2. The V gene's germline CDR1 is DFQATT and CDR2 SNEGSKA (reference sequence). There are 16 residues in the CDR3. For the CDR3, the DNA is TGCAGTGCTAGGGTCCTTACTAGCGGGAGGTACAATGAACAGTTCTTA. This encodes CSARVLTSGRYNEQFL.

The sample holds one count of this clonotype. The CDR3: CASSLSSWGPWREGHTGELFF. In nucleotides, the CDR3 is TGTGCCAGCAGCCTTTCATCATGGGGGCCTTGGCGGGAGGGCCACACCGGGGAGCTGTTTTTT. The chain is built from TRBV11-2 and TRBJ2-2; 9 bases match TRBD2. The V gene's germline CDR1 is SGHAT and CDR2 FQNNGV. The V segment lost 5 bases and the J segment 3 bases; nucleotides outside the gene matches: 22. CDR3 length equals 21 residues.

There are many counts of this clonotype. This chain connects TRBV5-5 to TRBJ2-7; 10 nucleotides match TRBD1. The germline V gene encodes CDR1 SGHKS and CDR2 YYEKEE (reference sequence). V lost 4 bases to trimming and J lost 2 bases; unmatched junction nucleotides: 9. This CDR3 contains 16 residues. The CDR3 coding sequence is TGTGCCAGCAGCCCACCTGGTGGACAGGGGGCCTACGAGCAGTACTTC. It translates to CASSPPGGQGAYEQYF. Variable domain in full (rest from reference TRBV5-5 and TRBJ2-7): DAGVTQSPTHLIKTRGQQVTLRCSPISGHKSVSWYQQVLGQGPQFIFQYYEKEERGRGNFPDRFSARQFPNYSSELNVNALLLGDSALYLCASSPPGGQGAYEQYFGPGTRLTVT.